A single sample gave rise to the 5 T cell receptor beta chains below, sequenced in a study of T-cell memory formation after mild COVID-19. Each CDR3 protein is one row after TCRdb ran MiXCR on the 5' RACE reads. The sample holds some 300,000 distinct CDR3 sequences, 20% to 25% seen once. Sequenced: PBMCs or a T cell subset sorted from them (not recorded which). The receptor source for this set is a man between 18 and 29 years old who had mild COVID-19 (a few samples of this study predate the infection). Cell type and time point are not known.

There are many counts of this clonotype. The V call is TRBV5-1, the J call TRBJ2-7; D possibly corresponds to TRBD1 (5 bases). The CDR3 totals 15 residues. The V gene's germline CDR1 is SGHRS and CDR2 YFSETQ. Trimming shortened V by 0 bases and J by 5 bases, and 15 bases separated the two germline ends. In DNA, the CDR3 is TGCGCCAGCAGCTTGGAAGGGCAGGGCAGCGACGAGCAGTACGTC. Translating gives CASSLEGQGSDEQYV.

Only a few counts were recorded for this clonotype. The chain couples TRBV7-3 to TRBJ2-3, with 7 bases matching TRBD2. Germline loops: CDR1 SGHTA, CDR2 FQGTGA. V was clipped by 2 bases and J by 3 bases; unmatched bases: 11. CDR3 length equals 17 residues. In DNA, the CDR3 is TGTGCCAGCAGCTTAGGCGGGGGAACATCGAGGACAGATACGCAGTATTTT. It translates to CASSLGGGTSRTDTQYF.

The rearrangement uses TRBV4-2 and TRBJ2-7; no clear D gene. Germline lookup yields CDR1 LGHNA and CDR2 YNFKEQ. Deletions cut 0 bases from V and 9 bases from J, with 9 bases between. CDR3 length: 12 amino acids. The CDR3 DNA is TGTGCCAGCAGCCAAGATTCCTACCGGCAGTACTTC. It codes for CASSQDSYRQYF.

The V call is TRBV7-2, the J call TRBJ2-3, with TRBD2 matching over 8 bases. V lost 0 bases, J lost 2 bases, and 7 bases stayed unmatched. CDR1 is SGHTA, CDR2 FQGNSA, per germline. This CDR3 is 17 amino acids long. CDR3 DNA sequence: TGTGCCAGCAGCTTAGCGCCAGCGGGGGAAACCACAGATACGCAGTATTTT. Translating it yields CASSLAPAGETTDTQYF. Using reference TRBV7-2 and TRBJ2-3 for the parts outside the CDR3, the full variable domain is GAGVSQSPSNKVTEKGKDVELRCDPISGHTALYWYRQSLGQGLEFLIYFQGNSAPDKSGLPSDRFSAERTGGSVSTLTIQRTQQEDSAVYLCASSLAPAGETTDTQYFGPGTRLTVL.

The chain has TRBV10-3 and TRBJ2-3; D may be TRBD1 or TRBD2 (5 bases each). V was cut by 4 bases and J by 2 bases, with 7 bases left in between. The CDR3 has 13 residues. Per the germline V gene, CDR1 is ENHRY and CDR2 is SYGVKD. CDR3 sequence reads: CAISGGNTDTQYF. The CDR3 coding sequence is TGTGCCATCAGTGGGGGGAACACAGATACGCAGTATTTT.